Below, 23 T cell receptor beta chains from the same sample are listed, as sequenced in a study of cytomegalovirus exposure and HLA in healthy donors. Researchers ran the PCR with 60 Vbeta and 13 Jbeta primers. Here immunoSEQ multiplex PCR was the method, and the copy in TCRdb shows in-frame clones only, minus some. The sample lists about 130,000 clones, 82% occurring once. The sequencing input was PBMCs. These receptors originate from a boy younger than 18 in good health and CMV-seronegative.

The V gene is TRBV11-1, the J gene TRBJ2-7; TRBD2 aligns across 15 bases. The CDR3 runs to 15 residues. Per germline, CDR1 SGHAT and CDR2 FQDESV (reference sequence). V lost 5 bases to trimming and J lost 4 bases; unmatched junction nucleotides: 3. This CDR3 reads CASSKGLAGGYEQYF. Written as DNA, the CDR3 is TGTGCCAGCAGCAAGGGACTAGCGGGAGGTTACGAGCAGTACTTC.

In DNA, the CDR3 is TGTGCCAGCAGCTTGGGCGGGGCCTATGGCTACACCTTC. This sequence encodes CASSLGGAYGYTF. The V and J genes are TRBV7-3 and TRBJ1-2; tentatively, D is TRBD1 (5 bases). The germline V and J ends were trimmed by 3 bases and 4 bases, with 9 bases remaining between them. The CDR3 is 13 residues long. The germline gives CDR1 SGHTA, CDR2 FQGTGA.

J is TRBJ2-5 and V is TRBV5-1; 11 nucleotides align to TRBD2. V trimming: 0 bases; J trimming: 4 bases; junction bases outside the gene matches: 2. In germline, CDR1 is SGHRS, CDR2 YFSETQ. The CDR3 length is 15 residues. CDR3 region: CASSLELAGAETQYF. In DNA, the CDR3 is TGCGCCAGCAGCTTGGAACTAGCGGGAGCAGAGACCCAGTACTTC. Together with reference TRBV5-1 and TRBJ2-5, the CDR3 gives the full variable domain: KAGVTQTPRYLIKTRGQQVTLSCSPISGHRSVSWYQQTPGQGLQFLFEYFSETQRNKGNFPGRFSGRQFSNSRSEMNVSTLELGDSALYLCASSLELAGAETQYFGPGTRLLVL.

The chain couples TRBV2 to TRBJ2-1; TRBD1 matches at 7 bases. Germline V gene lookup returns CDR1 SNHLY and CDR2 FYNNEI. This CDR3 contains 16 residues. Trimming took 1 base from V and 2 from J; bases not matched to a gene: 5. As DNA, the CDR3 is TGTGCCAGCAGTGAAGGGTGGCAGGGGGCCTACAATGAGCAGTTCTTC. Its protein is CASSEGWQGAYNEQFF.

This chain connects TRBV6-5 to TRBJ2-7, with a possible D match to TRBD1 (5 bases). The CDR3 consists of 15 residues. With 6 bases removed from V and 7 bases from J, the gap between germline ends came to 22 bases. Looked up from germline, CDR1 is MNHEY and CDR2 is SVGAGI. This chain's CDR3 is CASRFKGLLPREQYF. DNA of the CDR3: TGTGCCAGCAGGTTTAAGGGGTTACTCCCGAGGGAGCAGTACTTC.

The chain combines TRBV5-6 with TRBJ2-5; D is uncertain. With 2 bases removed from V and 5 bases from J, the gap between germline ends came to 4 bases. Per the germline V gene, CDR1 is SGHDT and CDR2 is YYEEEE. The CDR3 totals 11 residues. The CDR3 is CASSFLETQYF. The CDR3 nucleotides are TGTGCCAGCAGCTTCCTGGAGACCCAGTACTTC.

This chain connects TRBV6-1 to TRBJ2-1; TRBD1 might be the D (6 bases). The V and J ends lost 6 bases and 4 bases respectively, with 13 bases between them. Germline loops: CDR1 MNHNS, CDR2 SASEGT. The CDR3 length is 14 residues. The CDR3 DNA sequence: TGTGCCAGCAGGGGTCTAAGGGGGTACAATGAGCAGTTCTTC. Its protein is CASRGLRGYNEQFF.

The CDR3, as DNA: TGTGCCAGCTCCGCGACTAGCGGGAGAGATACGCAGTATTTT. Protein product: CASSATSGRDTQYF. The chain employs TRBV6-1 and TRBJ2-3; TRBD2 agrees at 12 bases. V was clipped by 8 bases and J by 5 bases; unmatched bases: 5. The V gene's germline CDR1 is MNHNS and CDR2 SASEGT. This CDR3 has 14 amino acids.

The chain recombines TRBV2 with TRBJ1-3; TRBD1 aligns across 9 bases. The V and J ends lost 6 bases and 7 bases, in that order; junction bases with no gene match: 4. This CDR3 spans 13 amino acids. Germline assignment: CDR1 SNHLY and CDR2 FYNNEI. CDR3 DNA: TGTGCCAGCAGGGGACAGGGTCGCAACACCATATATTTT. Amino acids: CASRGQGRNTIYF.

This clone has only a few counts. This chain links TRBV5-1 with TRBJ2-1; D call uncertain. The CDR3 has 11 residues. The V gene's germline CDR1 is SGHRS and CDR2 YFSETQ. The V end was cut by 0 bases, the J end by 9 bases, with 4 bases between. The chain's CDR3 is CASSLVSEQFF. The CDR3 DNA follows: TGCGCCAGCAGCTTGGTATCTGAGCAGTTCTTC.

The J gene is TRBJ2-4, the V gene TRBV4-1, with a tentative D call TRBD1 (5 bases). This CDR3 is 15 amino acids long. The ends were cut back, 0 bases at V and 1 base at J, with 7 bases in the middle. CDR1 and CDR2 (germline): MGHRA, YSYEKL. This CDR3 reads CASSQEGAAKNIQYF. The CDR3 region has the DNA TGCGCCAGCAGCCAAGAAGGGGCGGCCAAAAACATTCAGTACTTC.

J is TRBJ2-1 and V is TRBV29-1; 10 bases fit TRBD2. V was pared by 1 base and J by 10 bases, with 10 bases of the junction left unmatched. CDR3 length equals 15 residues. Looked up from germline, CDR1 is SQVTM and CDR2 is ANQGSEA. This CDR3 reads CSVEVSGRAPGEQFF. The CDR3, as DNA: TGCAGCGTTGAAGTAAGCGGGAGGGCTCCAGGGGAGCAGTTCTTC.

This CDR3 reads CASSVGLAANSYNEQFF. CDR3 bases: TGTGCCAGCAGCGTAGGGCTAGCGGCAAACTCCTACAATGAGCAGTTCTTC. This chain links TRBV9 with TRBJ2-1; 7 nucleotides line up with TRBD2. V gave up 0 bases and J gave up 0 bases; unmatched junction bases: 6. The CDR3 is made up of 17 amino acids. CDR1 SGDLS and CDR2 YYNGEE come from the germline V gene.

The V call is TRBV29-1, the J call TRBJ1-2; no clear D gene. Germline lookup yields CDR1 SQVTM and CDR2 ANQGSEA. The CDR3 is 9 residues long. V was clipped by 3 bases and J by 7 bases, with 3 bases between them. CDR3 in DNA: TGCAGCGTTGACGGTGGCTACACCTTC. Translating gives CSVDGGYTF.

The count of this clone is one. This chain joins TRBV5-1 and TRBJ2-3; 7 positions match TRBD1. This CDR3 has 15 amino acids. Germline CDR1 reads SGHRS; CDR2 reads YFSETQ. Trimming at V came to 2 bases and at J to 0 bases, leaving 3 bases not matched to a gene. In nucleotides, the CDR3 is TGCGCCAGCAGCTTCTTGGACAGGAGCACAGATACGCAGTATTTT. This gives the protein CASSFLDRSTDTQYF. The whole variable domain, filled in from reference TRBV5-1 and TRBJ2-3, reads KAGVTQTPRYLIKTRGQQVTLSCSPISGHRSVSWYQQTPGQGLQFLFEYFSETQRNKGNFPGRFSGRQFSNSRSEMNVSTLELGDSALYLCASSFLDRSTDTQYFGPGTRLTVL.

The chain couples TRBV30 to TRBJ2-7, with TRBD2 matching 13 bases. The CDR3 consists of 11 residues. Germline V gene data show CDR1 as GTSNPN and CDR2 as SVGIG (reference sequence). The ends lost 8 bases at V and 6 bases at J; junction bases unmatched: 1. The DNA of the CDR3 is TGTGCCGGGACTAGCGGGACCGAGCAGTACTTC. This gives the protein CAGTSGTEQYF. The full variable domain, completed using reference TRBV30 and TRBJ2-7, is SQTIHQWPATLVQPVGSPLSLECTVEGTSNPNLYWYRQAAGRGLQLLFYSVGIGQISSEVPQNLSASRPQDRQFILSSKKLLLSDSGFYLCAGTSGTEQYFGPGTRLTVT.

The J gene is TRBJ2-1, the V gene TRBV5-1, with TRBD2 matching over 8 bases. V was pared by 2 bases and J by 8 bases, with 9 bases of the junction left unmatched. The CDR3 is made up of 15 amino acids. The germline V gene encodes CDR1 SGHRS and CDR2 YFSETQ. The CDR3 spells CASSFGGRTGDEQFF. CDR3 nucleotides: TGCGCCAGCAGCTTCGGCGGGAGGACGGGTGATGAGCAGTTCTTC.

V usage is TRBV11-3 and J usage is TRBJ1-1; TRBD1 agrees at 9 bases. From germline, CDR1 is SGHNT and CDR2 YENEEA. This CDR3 spans 15 amino acids. J was trimmed by 0 bases and V by 6 bases; bases with no gene match: 5. CDR3 coding DNA: TGTGCCAGCAGTCAACAGGGGGCGATGAACACTGAAGCTTTCTTT. Its translation: CASSQQGAMNTEAFF.

V usage is TRBV6-5 and J usage is TRBJ2-1; D gene uncertain. V lost 4 bases and J 1 base, leaving 8 bases between the germline ends. Germline assignment: CDR1 MNHEY and CDR2 SVGAGI. The CDR3 has 14 residues. The CDR3 is CASSSAASYNEQFF. CDR3 in DNA: TGTGCCAGCAGTTCAGCAGCGTCCTACAATGAGCAGTTCTTC.

About this clone itself: The junction differs from germline at one of its ends, possibly a read error. V usage is TRBV2 and J usage is TRBJ1-2; possible D gene TRBD1, 5 bases. The germline V gene encodes CDR1 SNHLY and CDR2 FYNNEI. The CDR3 has 16 amino acids. CDR3 nucleotides: TGTGCCAGCAGGGAAGACAGCCCTTCTCTCTCCTATGGCTACACCTTC. Translated, it gives CASREDSPSLSYGYTF. Full variable domain (remainder filled in from reference TRBV2 and TRBJ1-2): EPEVTQTPSHQVTQMGQEVILRCVPISNHLYFYWYRQILGQKVEFLVSFYNNEISEKSEIFDDQFSVERPDGSNFTLKIRSTKLEDSAMYFCASREDSPSLSYGYTFGSGTRLTVV.

This rearrangement joins TRBV28 to TRBJ1-5; D not certain. Looked up from germline, CDR1 is MDHEN and CDR2 is SYDVKM. The V and J ends lost 6 bases and 5 bases respectively, with 17 bases between them. The CDR3 totals 15 residues. CDR3 sequence (DNA): TGTGCCAGCAGCCGCGGCCCCGGCCGGGATCAGCCCCAGCATTTT. Amino acid sequence: CASSRGPGRDQPQHF.

V and J are TRBV7-6 and TRBJ1-2; possible D gene TRBD1, 5 bases. Germline V gene lookup returns CDR1 SGHVS and CDR2 FNYEAQ. The CDR3 sequence is 13 residues long. The ends were cut back, 3 bases at V and 4 bases at J, with 9 bases in the middle. Written as DNA, the CDR3 is TGTGCCAGCAGCTTGGGGGGATCCTATGGCTACACCTTC. It yields the protein CASSLGGSYGYTF.

The chain is built from TRBV27 and TRBJ2-1; 8 bases match TRBD2. The germline V gene encodes CDR1 MNHEY and CDR2 SMNVEV (reference sequence). The J segment lost 2 bases and the V segment lost 6 bases, leaving 3 bases of the junction unmatched. The CDR3 spans 14 residues. The CDR3 sequence is CASSRAGAYNEQFF. CDR3 DNA sequence: TGTGCCAGCAGCCGAGCGGGAGCCTACAATGAGCAGTTCTTC.